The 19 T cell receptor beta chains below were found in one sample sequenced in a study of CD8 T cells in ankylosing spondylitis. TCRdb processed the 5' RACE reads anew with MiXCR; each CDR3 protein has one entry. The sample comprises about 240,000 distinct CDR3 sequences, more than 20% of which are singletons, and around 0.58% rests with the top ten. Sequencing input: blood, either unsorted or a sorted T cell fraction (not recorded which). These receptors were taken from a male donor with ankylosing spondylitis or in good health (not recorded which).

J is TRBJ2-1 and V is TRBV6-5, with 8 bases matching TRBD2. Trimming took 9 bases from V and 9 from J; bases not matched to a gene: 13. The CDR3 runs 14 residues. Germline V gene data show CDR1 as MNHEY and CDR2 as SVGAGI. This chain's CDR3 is CASRFSGGGGEQFF. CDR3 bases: TGTGCCAGTAGGTTCTCCGGGGGGGGCGGTGAGCAGTTCTTC.

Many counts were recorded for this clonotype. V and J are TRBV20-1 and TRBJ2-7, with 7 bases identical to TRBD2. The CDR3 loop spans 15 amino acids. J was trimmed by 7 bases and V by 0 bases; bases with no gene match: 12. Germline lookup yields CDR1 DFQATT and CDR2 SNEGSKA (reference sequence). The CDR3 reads CSARDRGLVSPEQYF. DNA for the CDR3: TGCAGTGCTAGAGATCGAGGACTAGTTTCACCGGAGCAGTACTTC.

DNA for the CDR3: TGTGCCAGTTCGACAGAGAACACTGAAGCTTTCTTT. Protein product: CASSTENTEAFF. The V and J genes are TRBV19 and TRBJ1-1; a possible D gene is TRBD1 (5 bases). Trimming left V 8 bases short and J 1 base short, with 8 bases between. Germline CDR1 is LNHDA and CDR2 is SQIVND (reference sequence). This CDR3 comprises 12 residues.

CDR3: CASSSNWGSGANVLTF. For the CDR3, the DNA is TGTGCCAGCAGTTCCAACTGGGGCTCTGGGGCCAACGTCCTGACTTTC. The rearrangement links TRBV6-5 to TRBJ2-6; no definite D call. The CDR3 runs to 16 residues. CDR1 and CDR2 (germline): MNHEY, SVGAGI. The V end was cut by 4 bases, the J end by 0 bases, with 10 bases between.

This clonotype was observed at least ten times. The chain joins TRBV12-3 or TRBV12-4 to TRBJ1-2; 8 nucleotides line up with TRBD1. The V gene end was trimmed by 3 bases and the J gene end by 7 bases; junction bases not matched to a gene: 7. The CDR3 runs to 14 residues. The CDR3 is CASSFATGVSGYTF. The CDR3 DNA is TGTGCCAGCAGTTTTGCGACAGGGGTATCTGGCTACACCTTC.

The CDR3 nucleotides are TGTGCCAGCAGCCCTCAGCAGATTTCCTACGAGCAGTACTTC. As protein: CASSPQQISYEQYF. The V call is TRBV7-2, the J call TRBJ2-7; D uncertain. This CDR3 region has 14 residues. Deletions cut 5 bases from V and 1 base from J, with 12 bases between. CDR1 and CDR2 (germline): SGHTA, FQGNSA. Based on the CDR3 plus reference TRBV7-2 and TRBJ2-7, the full variable domain is GAGVSQSPSNKVTEKGKDVELRCDPISGHTALYWYRQSLGQGLEFLIYFQGNSAPDKSGLPSDRFSAERTGGSVSTLTIQRTQQEDSAVYLCASSPQQISYEQYFGPGTRLTVT.

The CDR3, as DNA: TGCAGTGCATCGGGGATCTCGACAAACACCGGGGAGCTGTTTTTT. It translates to CSASGISTNTGELFF. The genes are TRBV20-1 and TRBJ2-2; D is possibly TRBD2 (5 bases). Germline V gene data show CDR1 as DFQATT and CDR2 as SNEGSKA (reference sequence). CDR3 length: 15 amino acids. Trimming removed 6 bases from V and 2 bases from J, with 16 bases in between.

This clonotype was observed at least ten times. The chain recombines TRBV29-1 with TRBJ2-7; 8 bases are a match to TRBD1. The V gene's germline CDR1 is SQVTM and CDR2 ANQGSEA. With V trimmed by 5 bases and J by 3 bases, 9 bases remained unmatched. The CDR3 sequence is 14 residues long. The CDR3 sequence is CSVLGGQARYEQYF. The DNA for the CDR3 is TGCAGCGTTCTAGGGGGACAGGCTCGCTACGAGCAGTACTTC.

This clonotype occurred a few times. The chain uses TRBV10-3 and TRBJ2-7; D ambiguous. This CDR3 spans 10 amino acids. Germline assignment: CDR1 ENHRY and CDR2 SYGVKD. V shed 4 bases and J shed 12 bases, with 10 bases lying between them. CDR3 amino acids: CAISVGKGYF. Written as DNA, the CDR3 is TGTGCCATCAGTGTTGGCAAAGGGTACTTC.

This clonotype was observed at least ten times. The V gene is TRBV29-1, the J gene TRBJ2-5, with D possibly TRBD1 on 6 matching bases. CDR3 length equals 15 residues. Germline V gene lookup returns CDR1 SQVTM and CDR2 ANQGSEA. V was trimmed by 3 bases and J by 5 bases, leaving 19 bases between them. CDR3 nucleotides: TGCAGCGTTGATTCACACCTCAGAAGGGGGGAGACCCAGTACTTC. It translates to CSVDSHLRRGETQYF.

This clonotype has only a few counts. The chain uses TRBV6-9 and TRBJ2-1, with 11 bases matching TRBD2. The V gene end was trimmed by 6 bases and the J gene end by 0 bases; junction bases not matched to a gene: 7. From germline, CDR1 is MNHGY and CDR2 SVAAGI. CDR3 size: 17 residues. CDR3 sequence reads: CASRSLAGVSSYNEQFF. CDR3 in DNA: TGTGCCAGCAGATCACTAGCGGGGGTGAGCTCCTACAATGAGCAGTTCTTC.

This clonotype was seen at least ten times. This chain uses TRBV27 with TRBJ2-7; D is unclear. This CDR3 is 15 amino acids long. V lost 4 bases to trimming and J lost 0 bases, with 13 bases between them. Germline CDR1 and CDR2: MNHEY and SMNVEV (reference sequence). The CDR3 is CASSSPGSFSYEQYF. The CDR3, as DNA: TGTGCCAGCAGTTCCCCGGGTAGCTTCTCCTACGAGCAGTACTTC.

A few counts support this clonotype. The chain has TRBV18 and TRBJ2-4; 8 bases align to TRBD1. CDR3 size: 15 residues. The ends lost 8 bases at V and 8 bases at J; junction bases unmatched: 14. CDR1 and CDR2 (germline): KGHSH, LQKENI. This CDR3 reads CASLQGAQGGDIQYF. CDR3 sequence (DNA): TGTGCCAGCCTTCAGGGGGCCCAAGGAGGTGACATTCAGTACTTC.

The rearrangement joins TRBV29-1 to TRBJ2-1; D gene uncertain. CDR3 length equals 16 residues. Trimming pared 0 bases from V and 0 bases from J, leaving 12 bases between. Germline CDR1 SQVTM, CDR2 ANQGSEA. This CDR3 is CSVEEGSASSYNEQFF. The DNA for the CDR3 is TGCAGCGTTGAAGAGGGGTCAGCGAGCTCCTACAATGAGCAGTTCTTC.

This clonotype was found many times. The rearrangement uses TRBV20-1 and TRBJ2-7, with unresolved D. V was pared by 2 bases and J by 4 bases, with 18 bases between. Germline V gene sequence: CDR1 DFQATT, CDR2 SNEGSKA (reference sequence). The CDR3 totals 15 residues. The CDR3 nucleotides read TGCAGTGCTAGAATATCCAGAACGGGCCTATACGAGCAGTACTTC. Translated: CSARISRTGLYEQYF.

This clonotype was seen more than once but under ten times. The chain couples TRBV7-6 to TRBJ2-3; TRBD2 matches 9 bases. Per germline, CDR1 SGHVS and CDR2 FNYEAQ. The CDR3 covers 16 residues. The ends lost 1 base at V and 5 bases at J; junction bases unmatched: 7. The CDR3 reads CASSLGTSARVDTQYF. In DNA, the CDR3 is TGTGCCAGCAGCTTAGGGACTAGCGCTCGCGTAGATACGCAGTATTTT.

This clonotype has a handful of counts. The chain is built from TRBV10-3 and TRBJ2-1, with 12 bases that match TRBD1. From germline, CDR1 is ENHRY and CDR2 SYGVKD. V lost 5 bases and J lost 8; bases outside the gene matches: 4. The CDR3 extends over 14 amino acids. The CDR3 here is CAISPGQGADEQFF. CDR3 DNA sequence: TGTGCCATCAGTCCGGGACAGGGGGCAGATGAGCAGTTCTTC.

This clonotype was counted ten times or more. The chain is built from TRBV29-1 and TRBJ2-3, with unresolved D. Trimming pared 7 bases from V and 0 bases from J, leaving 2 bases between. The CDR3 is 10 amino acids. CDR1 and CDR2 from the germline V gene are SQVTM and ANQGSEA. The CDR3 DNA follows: TGCAGCGGGAGCACAGATACGCAGTATTTT. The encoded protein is CSGSTDTQYF.

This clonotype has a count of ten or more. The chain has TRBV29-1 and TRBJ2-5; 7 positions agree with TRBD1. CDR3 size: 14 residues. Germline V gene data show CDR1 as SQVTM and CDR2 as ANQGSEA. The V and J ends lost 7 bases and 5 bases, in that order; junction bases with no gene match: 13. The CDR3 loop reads CSAYPKTGTETQYF. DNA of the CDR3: TGCAGCGCCTACCCGAAGACAGGGACGGAGACCCAGTACTTC.